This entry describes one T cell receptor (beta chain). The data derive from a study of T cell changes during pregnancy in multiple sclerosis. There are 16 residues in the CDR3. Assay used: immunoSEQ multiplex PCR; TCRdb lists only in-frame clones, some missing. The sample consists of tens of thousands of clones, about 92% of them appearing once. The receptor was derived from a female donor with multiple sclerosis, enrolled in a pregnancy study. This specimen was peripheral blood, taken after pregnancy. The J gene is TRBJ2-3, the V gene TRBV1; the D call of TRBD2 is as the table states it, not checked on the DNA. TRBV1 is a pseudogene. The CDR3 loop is CTSSQGLAGGPDTQYF. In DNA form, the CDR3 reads TGCACCAGCAGCCAAGGACTAGCGGGGGGGCCAGATACGCAGTATTTT.